This is a list of T cell receptor beta chains from one sample in a study of blood T cell repertoires in COVID-19. Clones were sequenced by immunoSEQ multiplex PCR, and TCRdb holds only the in-frame ones, with some missing. The data contain roughly 150,000 clones, about 80% of them singletons. The specimen sequenced was peripheral blood. The receptors derive from a man in his sixties with acute or convalescent COVID-19. The CDR3 runs from the conserved cysteine through the conserved F or W. Each record gives: D gene, clone size, V gene, J gene, CDR3 protein, CDR3 DNA. A D gene is named only where the DNA matches it firmly. Expanded clones get a size class; other rows say once, few or many, or leave the size out.

d_gene: TRBD1; abundance: -; v_gene: TRBV7-9; j_gene: TRBJ1-1; CDR3aa: CASSAGQSFTEAFF; CDR3nt: TGTGCCAGCAGCGCGGGACAGAGCTTCACTGAAGCTTTCTTT
d_gene: -; abundance: -; v_gene: TRBV7-9; j_gene: TRBJ2-7; CDR3aa: CASSPGSGYVREQYF; CDR3nt: TGTGCCAGCAGCCCAGGGAGCGGGTATGTGCGCGAGCAGTACTTC
d_gene: TRBD2; abundance: -; v_gene: TRBV29-1; j_gene: TRBJ2-1; CDR3aa: CSVEGPQLAGIWNNEQFF; CDR3nt: TGCAGCGTTGAAGGACCTCAGCTAGCGGGGATATGGAACAATGAGCAGTTCTTC
d_gene: -; abundance: -; v_gene: TRBV19; j_gene: TRBJ2-2; CDR3aa: CASARDSVDRELFF; CDR3nt: TGTGCCAGCGCGAGGGATTCGGTAGATAGGGAGCTGTTTTTT
d_gene: -; abundance: -; v_gene: TRBV9; j_gene: TRBJ1-1; CDR3aa: CASSPSPGTEAFF; CDR3nt: TGTGCCAGCAGCCCGAGTCCGGGCACTGAAGCTTTCTTT
d_gene: -; abundance: few; v_gene: TRBV3-1/TRBV3-2; j_gene: TRBJ2-2; CDR3aa: CASSHLSTGELFF; CDR3nt: TGTGCCAGCAGCCATCTGAGCACCGGGGAGCTGTTTTTT
d_gene: -; abundance: -; v_gene: TRBV5-6; j_gene: TRBJ1-6; CDR3aa: CASSFGRDNSPLHF; CDR3nt: TGTGCCAGCAGCTTTGGGCGAGATAATTCACCCCTCCACTTT
d_gene: TRBD1; abundance: -; v_gene: TRBV11-1; j_gene: TRBJ1-2; CDR3aa: CASSSRDRVIGYTF; CDR3nt: TGTGCCAGCAGCTCCCGGGACAGGGTGATTGGCTACACCTTC
d_gene: TRBD1; abundance: -; v_gene: TRBV9; j_gene: TRBJ1-3; CDR3aa: CASSVGQGSPRSGNTIYF; CDR3nt: TGTGCCAGCAGCGTAGGACAGGGGTCCCCCCGCTCTGGAAACACCATATATTTT
d_gene: -; abundance: -; v_gene: TRBV5-1; j_gene: TRBJ1-6; CDR3aa: CASSPEGSYNSPLHF; CDR3nt: TGCGCCAGCAGCCCCGAGGGCTCCTATAATTCACCCCTCCACTTT
d_gene: -; abundance: -; v_gene: TRBV18; j_gene: TRBJ1-4; CDR3aa: CASSPLGIGTTGNEKLFF; CDR3nt: TGTGCCAGCTCACCCCTCGGGATCGGGACAACTGGAAATGAAAAACTGTTTTTT
d_gene: -; abundance: once; v_gene: TRBV7-2; j_gene: TRBJ1-5; CDR3aa: CASSARLGGEGNQPQHF; CDR3nt: TGTGCCAGCAGCGCCCGCCTGGGAGGGGAGGGAAATCAGCCCCAGCATTTT
d_gene: -; abundance: once; v_gene: TRBV5-1; j_gene: TRBJ2-5; CDR3aa: CASSAGSRGQETQYF; CDR3nt: TGCGCCAGCAGCGCCGGGTCTAGGGGTCAAGAGACCCAGTACTTC
d_gene: -; abundance: -; v_gene: TRBV28; j_gene: TRBJ2-3; CDR3aa: CASSLSSRGRVNTDTQYF; CDR3nt: TGTGCCAGCAGTTTGAGTTCTAGGGGCAGGGTGAACACAGATACGCAGTATTTT
d_gene: -; abundance: few; v_gene: TRBV30; j_gene: TRBJ2-3; CDR3aa: CAWSMKGQSSDTQYF; CDR3nt: TGTGCCTGGAGCATGAAGGGGCAGTCTTCAGATACGCAGTATTTT
d_gene: -; abundance: few; v_gene: TRBV6-5; j_gene: TRBJ1-1; CDR3aa: CASSYSNRAGAEAFF; CDR3nt: TGTGCCAGCAGTTACTCGAACAGGGCTGGAGCTGAAGCTTTCTTT
d_gene: -; abundance: -; v_gene: TRBV18; j_gene: TRBJ1-4; CDR3aa: CASSPPDISEKLFF; CDR3nt: TGTGCCAGCTCACCCCCAGACATCTCTGAAAAACTGTTTTTT